The source of this TCR beta chain is a study of beta chain features in type 1 diabetes. Whole-study results and caveats: Patients' naive, central memory and regulatory TCRB repertoires appeared more alike than those of healthy donors.

The entirety of the isolated RNA underwent reverse transcription, so expressed TCRB transcripts were sequenced. Sequencing used immunoSEQ multiplex PCR; TCRdb keeps in-frame clones, though not all of them. The table lists hundreds of thousands of clones, 17% of them singletons, with about 0.025% in the top ten. Per the germline V gene, CDR1 is LGHNA and CDR2 is YNFKEQ. The CDR3 has 16 amino acids. V shed 5 bases and J 12 bases; nucleotides not matched to a gene: 14. Turning to this clone: What it recognizes is unknown.

The chain recombines TRBV4-2 with TRBJ2-1, with 12 bases fitting TRBD1. The sequence was collected from a woman aged 18 to 35 in good health. Material: naive CD4+ T cells from blood. In DNA, the CDR3 is TGTGCCAGCAGCTTGGATGGGACAGGGGGCGTTGCGGGGCAGTTCTTC. It translates to CASSLDGTGGVAGQFF.